Below, one T cell receptor beta chain is given with its context. Antigen: not known. Unrecorded immune exposure was likely among donors, who were nominally healthy when sampled. The data were obtained in a study of cytomegalovirus exposure and HLA in healthy donors. Notes on the study in general: Researchers catalogued approximately 170 TCR beta chains as cytomegalovirus-associated. Common viral pathogens (according to a later analysis) appeared linked to several of the most significant clusters.

The CDR3 spans 13 residues. Germline V gene data show CDR1 as MDHEN and CDR2 as SYDVKM. The junction had 6 bases not matched to a gene; V was cut back by 7 bases and J by 3 bases. With 60 Vbeta and 13 Jbeta primers, the PCR was carried out. Original data processing: Among the unique TCR beta chains that a later analysis counted, about 84 million in all, around 11 million were shared. Here immunoSEQ multiplex PCR was the method, and the copy in TCRdb shows in-frame clones only, minus some. The V and J calls and clone size were taken over from that table, and D and trimming were inferred from the DNA. The sample yields 150,000 to 200,000 clones, 70% to 80% seen once.

The sequenced material came from PBMCs. The TCR sequence derives from a woman between 45 and 65 years old in good health and CMV-seronegative. The V call is TRBV28, the J call TRBJ2-7; TRBD2 matches at 7 bases. The CDR3 region is CASNGGGNYEQYF. The CDR3 coding sequence is TGTGCCAGCAATGGCGGGGGTAACTACGAGCAGTACTTC.